One and the same sample provided the 2 T cell receptor beta chains below, sequenced in a study of T cells in Graves' hyperthyroidism and ophthalmopathy. Researchers amplified the TCR beta CDR3 regions from RNA transcripts. An initial round of RT-PCR targeting the TCR CDR3 relied on the HTBI primer set. TCRdb used MiXCR to reprocess the multiplex PCR reads, holding one entry per CDR3 protein. The sample gives hundreds of thousands of distinct CDR3 sequences, approximately 15% of which show up once; 10% is in the top ten. Sequenced input: blood. The receptors come from a woman aged 18-30 years with Graves' hyperthyroidism.

This clonotype turned up a few times. The chain combines TRBV20-1 with TRBJ2-2; tentative D call: TRBD2 (7 bases). CDR1 is DFQATT and CDR2 is SNEGSKA in the germline V gene (reference sequence). V lost 1 base to trimming and J lost 6 bases, with 18 bases between them. This CDR3 has 16 residues. CDR3 in DNA: TGCAGTGCTAGAGGGAGGGGGGGGAGGGATCCCGGGGAGCTGTTTTTT. Translating gives CSARGRGGRDPGELFF.

The table lists this clonotype with many counts. The chain carries TRBV12-3 or TRBV12-4 and TRBJ2-7, with D maybe TRBD1 (7 bases). The CDR3 runs 14 residues. Deletions cut 7 bases from V and 5 bases from J, with 18 bases between. In DNA form, the CDR3 reads TGTGCCAGCACCTCGACAGGGAGGAAAAACGAGCAGTACTTC. Encoded protein: CASTSTGRKNEQYF.